This note documents a single T cell receptor beta chain sequence. No antigen is known for it. The data stem from a study of cytomegalovirus exposure and HLA in healthy donors. Study in general: Earlier, 95 million to 140 million unique TCR beta sequences were recovered from approximately 180 million T cells by an analysis.

The CDR3 length is 15 residues. The V gene lost 0 bases and the J gene lost 3 bases, with 11 bases spanning the gap. CDR1 is MDHEN, CDR2 SYDVKM, per germline. Findings of the study overall: Productive rates of about 90% or about 30% were seen for most TCR beta V segments in an earlier analysis.

60 Vbeta and 13 Jbeta primers were used in PCR. The repertoire was sequenced with immunoSEQ multiplex PCR; TCRdb's copy has only in-frame clones and lacks some. The sample carries 85,000 to 100,000 clones, approximately 85% recorded once. Sequencing was done on a sample of PBMCs. This sequence was found in a young woman in good health and CMV-seropositive. This chain uses TRBV28 with TRBJ2-5; D not certain. CDR3 nucleotide sequence: TGTGCCAGCAGTTTATGGTGGCAGACTGAAGAGACCCAGTACTTC. Its translation: CASSLWWQTEETQYF.